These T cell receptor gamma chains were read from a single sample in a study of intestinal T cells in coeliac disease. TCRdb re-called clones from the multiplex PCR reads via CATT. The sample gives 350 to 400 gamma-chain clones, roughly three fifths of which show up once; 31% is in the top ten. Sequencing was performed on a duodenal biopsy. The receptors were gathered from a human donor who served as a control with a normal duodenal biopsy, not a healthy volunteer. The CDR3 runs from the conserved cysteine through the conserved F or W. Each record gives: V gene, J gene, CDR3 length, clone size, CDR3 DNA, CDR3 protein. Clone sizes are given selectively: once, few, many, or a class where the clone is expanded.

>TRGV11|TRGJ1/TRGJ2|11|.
TGTGCCTGCTGGATTAGGCACAAGAAACTCTTT
CACWIRHKKLF
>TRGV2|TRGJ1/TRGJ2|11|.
TGTGCCATCTGGGACGGTCGAAAGAAACTCTTT
CAIWDGRKKLF
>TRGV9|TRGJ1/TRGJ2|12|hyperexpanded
TGTGCCTTGTGGGAGGGTTATTATAAGAAACTCTTT
CALWEGYYKKLF
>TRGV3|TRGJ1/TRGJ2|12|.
TGTGCCACCTTCCCGAATTATTATAAGAAACTCTTT
CATFPNYYKKLF
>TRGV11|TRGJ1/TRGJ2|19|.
TGTGCCTGCTGGATTAGGGCCCAATCGTTGGCGTTATTAATTTATAAGAAACTCTTT
CACWIRAQSLALLIYKKLF
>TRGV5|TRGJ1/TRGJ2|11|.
TGTGCCACCTGGGCGGATTATAAGAAACTCTTT
CATWADYKKLF
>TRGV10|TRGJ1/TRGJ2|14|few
TGTGCTGCGTGGGACCCTCCCTTTTATTATAAGAAACTCTTT
CAAWDPPFYYKKLF
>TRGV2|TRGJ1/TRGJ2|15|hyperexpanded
TGTGCCACCTGGGACGGGCCGAAGAGATATTATAAGAAACTCTTT
CATWDGPKRYYKKLF
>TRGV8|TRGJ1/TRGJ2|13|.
TGTGCCACCTGGGATAGGGGGCACAATAAGAAACTCTTT
CATWDRGHNKKLF
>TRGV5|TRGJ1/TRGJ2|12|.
TGTGCCGACCTGGGGCGGATTATAAAGAAACTCTTT
CADLGRIIKKLF
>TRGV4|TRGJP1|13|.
TGTGCCACCTGGGATCGTCCCGGCTGGTTCAAGATATTT
CATWDRPGWFKIF
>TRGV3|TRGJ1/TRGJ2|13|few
TGTGCCACCTGGGACAAATTTATTTATAAGAAACTCTTT
CATWDKFIYKKLF
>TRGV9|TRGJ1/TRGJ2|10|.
TGTGCCTTGTGGAGGGTAAGAAGACTCTTT
CALWRVRRLF
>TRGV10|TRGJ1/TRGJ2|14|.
TGTGCTGCGTGGGACTGCTTAATTATTTATAAGAAACTCTTT
CAAWDCLIIYKKLF
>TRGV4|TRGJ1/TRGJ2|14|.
TGTGCACCTGGGATGTATTCGAATTATTATAAGAAACTCTTT
CAPGMYSNYYKKLF